A selection of T cell receptor beta chains follows, all from one sample in a study of Graves' ophthalmopathy and Graves' hyperthyroidism. TCRdb fed the multiplex PCR reads into MiXCR, producing one record per CDR3 protein. The sample yields roughly 1.1 million distinct CDR3 sequences, about 40% seen once. Sample: peripheral blood or thyroid tissue (not recorded which). These receptors were obtained from an adult man with Graves' hyperthyroidism. Both conserved end residues are trimmed from each CDR3.

TRBJ1-5	16	TRBV7-8	ASTLGPKGRTRDQPQH
TRBJ2-7	10	TRBV7-9	ASSQRTIEQY
TRBJ2-7	12	TRBV13	ASSSSGQGFEQY
TRBJ2-7	13	TRBV4-3	ASSHRTGESFEQY
TRBJ1-5	17	TRBV7-2	ASSLVVAPGGASNQPQH
TRBJ1-1	10	TRBV20-1	SADPPVQQAF
TRBJ1-6	13	TRBV5-1	ASSFWTGGDSPLH
TRBJ2-7	14	TRBV20-1	SARDLGQGAEYEQY
TRBJ1-5	11	TRBV2	ASRRQVPGPQH
TRBJ2-5	13	TRBV19	ASSPTSGGLETQY
TRBJ2-5	14	TRBV15	ATSSFGYRDQETQY
TRBJ2-7	13	TRBV4-1	ASIPIRDRHNEQY
TRBJ1-5	13	TRBV7-2	ASSPGGGPGQPQH
TRBJ1-2	11	TRBV30	AWNSHLVLGYT
TRBJ2-7	10	TRBV12-3/TRBV12-4	ASSPGRAEQY
TRBJ2-7	13	TRBV2	ASSPTSSGPYEQY
TRBJ2-5	11	TRBV7-9	ASSSTEGGTQY
TRBJ2-7	11	TRBV20-1	SATGTESYEQY
TRBJ2-7	14	TRBV25-1	ASSARKPGQTYEQY
TRBJ1-1	11	TRBV12-3/TRBV12-4	ASTAVGDIQAF
TRBJ2-2	14	TRBV7-2	ASSLSAGMILRELF
TRBJ1-4	13	TRBV15	ATSSDSVGSEKLF
TRBJ2-7	12	TRBV3-1	ASSQEFRGYEQY
TRBJ2-7	13	TRBV7-2	ASSLGRITNPEQY
TRBJ1-2	13	TRBV7-3	ASSFGWASNYGYT